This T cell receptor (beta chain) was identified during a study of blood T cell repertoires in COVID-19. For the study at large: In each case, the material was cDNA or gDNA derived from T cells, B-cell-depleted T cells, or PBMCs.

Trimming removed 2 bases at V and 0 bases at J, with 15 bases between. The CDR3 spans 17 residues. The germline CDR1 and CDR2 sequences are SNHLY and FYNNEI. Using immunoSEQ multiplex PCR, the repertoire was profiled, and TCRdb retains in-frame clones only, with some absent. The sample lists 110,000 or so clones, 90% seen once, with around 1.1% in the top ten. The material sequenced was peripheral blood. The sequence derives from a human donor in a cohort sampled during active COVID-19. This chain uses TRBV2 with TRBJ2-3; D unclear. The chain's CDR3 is CASSESLFPFSTDTQYF. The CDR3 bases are TGTGCCAGCAGTGAATCCCTCTTTCCGTTTAGCACAGATACGCAGTATTTT.